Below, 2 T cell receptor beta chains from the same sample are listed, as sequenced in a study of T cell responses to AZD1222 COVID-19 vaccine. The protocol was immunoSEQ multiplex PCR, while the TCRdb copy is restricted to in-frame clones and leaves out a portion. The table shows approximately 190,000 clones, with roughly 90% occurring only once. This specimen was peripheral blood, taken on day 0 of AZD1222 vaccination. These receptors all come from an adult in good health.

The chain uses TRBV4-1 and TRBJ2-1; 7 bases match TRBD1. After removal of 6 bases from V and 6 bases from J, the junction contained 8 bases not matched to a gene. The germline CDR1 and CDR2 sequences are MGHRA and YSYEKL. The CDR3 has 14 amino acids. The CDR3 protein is CASRRTTGFNEQFF. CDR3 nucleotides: TGCGCCAGCAGACGGACGACAGGGTTCAATGAGCAGTTCTTC.

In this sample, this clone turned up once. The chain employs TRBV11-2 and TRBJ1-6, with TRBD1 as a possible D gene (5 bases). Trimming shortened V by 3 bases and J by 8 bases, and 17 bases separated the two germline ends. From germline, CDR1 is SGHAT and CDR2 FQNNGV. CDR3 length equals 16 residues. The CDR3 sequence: CASSLEYPLGDSPLHF. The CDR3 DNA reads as TGTGCCAGCAGCTTGGAATATCCCTTGGGGGATTCACCCCTCCACTTT.